Following are 2 T cell receptor beta chains from one sample sequenced in a study of shared T cell receptors in the human thymus (dated by TCRdb to the early 2020s). To prepare the library, the immunoSEQ multiplex PCR assay was applied. TCRdb took this table from immuneACCESS and kept in-frame rearrangements with V and J called. Such tables lack part of the clones; where checked against another copy, unresolved V genes explain under half of the gap, and the rest is unexplained. The sample data list around 730,000 clones, and 80% to 90% of these were observed just once. More than 0.01% of the sample goes to the ten largest clones. These data were likewise used in another study, on human thymus T cells.

The sample was thymocytes. Receptor source: a girl less than two years old with a congenital heart defect. Donor details come from another sample of the same person, matched by shared clones.

The chain couples TRBV15 to TRBJ1-2; 7 nucleotides agree with TRBD1. V was pared by 1 base and J by 1 base, with 15 bases of the junction left unmatched. The CDR3 totals 19 residues. The germline V gene has CDR1 LNHNV and CDR2 YYDKDF (reference sequence). The CDR3 here is CATSRVRSTTGVGNYGYTF. The CDR3 DNA is TGTGCCACCAGCAGAGTGCGGTCCACTACAGGGGTCGGTAACTATGGCTACACCTTC. Based on the CDR3 plus reference TRBV15 and TRBJ1-2, the full variable domain is DAMVIQNPRYQVTQFGKPVTLSCSQTLNHNVMYWYQQKSSQAPKLLFHYYDKDFNNEADTPDNFQSRRPNTSFCFLDIRSPGLGDTAMYLCATSRVRSTTGVGNYGYTFGSGTRLTVV.

The chain joins TRBV4-3 to TRBJ1-4; the match to TRBD1 covers 7 bases. The ends lost 2 bases at V and 5 bases at J; junction bases unmatched: 11. The germline gives CDR1 LGHNA, CDR2 YSLEER. CDR3 size: 17 residues. CDR3 bases: TGCGCCAGCAGCCAAAGAGGACAGGAGGTGGGAAATGAAAAACTGTTTTTT. Amino acids: CASSQRGQEVGNEKLFF.